A single sample gave rise to the 13 T cell receptor beta chains below, sequenced in a study of regulatory T cells in long-lasting Graves disease. Time point defined: persistent/refractory GD, antithyroid drugs over 5 years with positive TRAb. The TCR library was made from RNA that had been extracted from PBMCs in TRIzol. Both iRepertoire HTBI primers and Arm-PCR of CDR3 regions were used to build the TCR beta libraries. TCRdb fed the multiplex PCR reads into MiXCR, producing one record per CDR3 protein. The table lists over 300,000 distinct CDR3 sequences, roughly 21% of them singletons. The specimen comprised peripheral blood mononuclear cells (PBMCs), sampled when the disease was refractory, from a patient treated with antithyroid drugs. The receptor set was obtained from a female donor with Graves disease.

This clonotype was picked up many times. CDR3 sequence reads: CASSSFINEKLFF. The CDR3 DNA reads TGTGCCAGCAGCTCCTTTATAAATGAAAAACTGTTTTTT. The chain is built from TRBV5-5 and TRBJ1-4, with D unresolved. This CDR3 contains 13 residues. V lost 3 bases, J lost 5 bases, and 8 bases lay in between. CDR1 and CDR2 from the germline V gene are SGHKS and YYEKEE (reference sequence).

The chain joins TRBV4-3 to TRBJ2-1; tentatively, D is TRBD2 (5 bases). Germline V gene data show CDR1 as LGHNA and CDR2 as YSLEER. The CDR3 loop spans 13 amino acids. V was trimmed by 4 bases and J by 8 bases, leaving 12 bases between them. The CDR3 reads CASSPLAFDEQFF. The CDR3 DNA reads TGCGCCAGCAGCCCTCTAGCTTTTGATGAGCAGTTCTTC.

The chain has TRBV6-1 and TRBJ1-5; TRBD1 is a possible D gene (5 bases). Trimming took 8 bases from V and 5 from J, leaving 16 bases between them. The germline V gene has CDR1 MNHNS and CDR2 SASEGT. This CDR3 has 14 amino acids. The CDR3, as DNA: TGTGCCAGCGCTCATCCCCAGGGTCATCAGCCCCAGCATTTT. It encodes CASAHPQGHQPQHF.

This chain joins TRBV3-1 and TRBJ2-7, with D unresolved. The CDR3 loop spans 17 amino acids. From germline, CDR1 is LGHDT and CDR2 YNNKEL (reference sequence). V was cut by 0 bases and J by 0 bases, with 15 bases left in between. The CDR3 reads CASSQEIPEAFSYEQYF. CDR3 DNA sequence: TGTGCCAGCAGCCAAGAAATACCAGAAGCCTTCTCCTACGAGCAGTACTTC.

This clonotype occurred many times. The genes are TRBV27 and TRBJ1-5; TRBD1 matches at 7 bases. This CDR3 region has 15 residues. Germline trimming cut 3 bases from V and 4 bases from J; bases unmatched to any gene: 6. Germline CDR1 reads MNHEY; CDR2 reads SMNVEV (reference sequence). The DNA for the CDR3 is TGTGCCAGCAGTTTGCAGACAGGGACAAATCAGCCCCAGCATTTT. Encoded protein: CASSLQTGTNQPQHF.

The chain is built from TRBV28 and TRBJ2-5; 7 nucleotides line up with TRBD1. J gave up 5 bases and V 2 bases, and 2 bases lay outside the gene matches. There are 13 residues in the CDR3. Germline CDR1 reads MDHEN; CDR2 reads SYDVKM. Written as DNA, the CDR3 is TGTGCCAGCAGTTTAGGGACAGACGAGACCCAGTACTTC. Its protein is CASSLGTDETQYF.

The chain employs TRBV19 and TRBJ1-2; D unclear. From germline, CDR1 is LNHDA and CDR2 SQIVND (reference sequence). V was shortened by 5 bases and J by 8 bases, with 18 bases between the two germline ends. The CDR3 is 14 residues long. CDR3 loop: CASSLPGGSGGYTF. CDR3 DNA: TGTGCCAGTAGTTTACCAGGAGGATCGGGCGGCTACACCTTC.

Ten or more counts support this clonotype. V and J are TRBV18 and TRBJ2-7, with TRBD1 as a possible D gene (6 bases). The CDR3 is 13 residues long. The V and J ends lost 5 bases and 2 bases respectively, with 10 bases between them. Germline CDR1 and CDR2: KGHSH and LQKENI. The CDR3, as DNA: TGTGCCAGCTCAACACAGGGTACCTACGAGCAGTACTTC. This gives the protein CASSTQGTYEQYF.

This clonotype is judged medium-sized. The rearrangement uses TRBV28 and TRBJ1-2; D uncertain. Trimming pared 6 bases from V and 2 bases from J, leaving 10 bases between. The CDR3 consists of 13 residues. Germline CDR1 MDHEN, CDR2 SYDVKM. The CDR3 here is CASREGGNYGYTF. The CDR3 DNA is TGTGCCAGCAGGGAAGGCGGGAACTATGGCTACACCTTC.

This clonotype was found a few times. The chain employs TRBV4-2 and TRBJ1-4; 7 positions agree with TRBD1. The length of the CDR3 is 17 residues. The J segment lost 0 bases and the V segment lost 0 bases, leaving 4 bases of the junction unmatched. The germline V gene encodes CDR1 LGHNA and CDR2 YNFKEQ. CDR3 sequence: CASSQEGQRSTNEKLFF. DNA of the CDR3: TGTGCCAGCAGCCAAGAGGGACAGCGTTCAACTAATGAAAAACTGTTTTTT.

This clonotype was detected ten times or more. The chain uses TRBV6-5 and TRBJ1-1, with TRBD1 matching over 10 bases. This CDR3 is 13 amino acids long. Losses at the gene ends were 2 bases for V and 11 bases for J; bases not matched to a gene: 5. Germline lookup yields CDR1 MNHEY and CDR2 SVGAGI. The CDR3 is CASSYGTGVSAFF. The CDR3 region has the DNA TGTGCCAGCAGTTACGGGACAGGGGTTTCGGCTTTCTTT.

In this sample, this clonotype turned up many times. Here the CDR3 reads CASGLVTGGGVVNTEAFF. The CDR3 bases are TGTGCTAGTGGTTTGGTAACGGGGGGGGGGGTTGTGAACACTGAAGCTTTCTTT. This rearrangement joins TRBV12-5 to TRBJ1-1, with D maybe TRBD1 (5 bases). This CDR3 contains 18 residues. Germline CDR1 and CDR2: LGHNT and FRNRAP. Trimming cost V 0 bases and J 0 bases, with 17 bases left between them.

The sample holds many counts of this clonotype. The V and J genes are TRBV7-9 and TRBJ2-5; TRBD2 is a possible D gene (6 bases). The germline V gene has CDR1 SEHNR and CDR2 FQNEAQ (reference sequence). This CDR3 region has 14 residues. V was clipped by 5 bases and J by 5 bases, with 15 bases between them. CDR3 region: CASSRDSTRETQYF. In DNA form, the CDR3 reads TGTGCCAGCAGCAGGGACTCCACACGGGAGACCCAGTACTTC.